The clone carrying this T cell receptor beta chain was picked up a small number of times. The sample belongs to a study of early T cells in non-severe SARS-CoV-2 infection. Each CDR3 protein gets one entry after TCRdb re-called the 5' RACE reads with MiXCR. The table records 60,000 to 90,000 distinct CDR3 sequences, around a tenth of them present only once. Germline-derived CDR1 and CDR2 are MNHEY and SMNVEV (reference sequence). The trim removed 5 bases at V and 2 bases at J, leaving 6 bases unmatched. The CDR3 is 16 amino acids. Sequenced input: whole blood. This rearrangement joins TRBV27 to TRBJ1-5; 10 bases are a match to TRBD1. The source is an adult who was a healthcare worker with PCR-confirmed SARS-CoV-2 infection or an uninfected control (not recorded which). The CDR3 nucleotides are TGTGCCAGCAGTCCCCTGACAGGGGGCCGCAATCAGCCCCAGCATTTT. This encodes CASSPLTGGRNQPQHF.